Each of the 24 T cell receptor beta chains below was sequenced from the same sample in a study of T cell responses to AZD1222 COVID-19 vaccine. Here immunoSEQ multiplex PCR was the method, and the copy in TCRdb shows in-frame clones only, minus some. The table records about 190,000 clones, almost 95% of them present only once. The specimen was peripheral blood, collected on day 0 of AZD1222 vaccination. These receptors all stem from an adult in good health.

The V and J genes are TRBV7-2 and TRBJ1-1; D not resolved. Germline V lookup: CDR1 SGHTA, CDR2 FQGNSA. The CDR3 spans 11 residues. The V gene lost 5 bases and the J gene lost 11 bases, with 12 bases spanning the gap. This chain's CDR3 is CASSQETRAFF. CDR3 bases: TGTGCCAGCAGCCAGGAGACAAGGGCTTTCTTT.

A single count supports this clone. The V gene is TRBV5-6, the J gene TRBJ2-1, with TRBD2 identical over 7 bases. The CDR3 covers 13 residues. Germline lookup yields CDR1 SGHDT and CDR2 YYEEEE. With V trimmed by 4 bases and J by 9 bases, 7 bases remained unmatched. CDR3 coding DNA: TGTGCCAGCAGCACCGGACTAGTGGGTGAGCAGTTCTTC. It is translated as CASSTGLVGEQFF.

The rearrangement uses TRBV15 and TRBJ2-1, with TRBD1 matching 9 bases. V shed 0 bases, J shed 8 bases, and the junction held 8 bases outside the gene matches. There are 16 residues in the CDR3. CDR1 and CDR2 (germline): LNHNV, YYDKDF (reference sequence). The CDR3 reads CATSRDRGQGWDEQFF. The CDR3 DNA sequence: TGTGCCACCAGCAGAGATCGAGGACAGGGGTGGGATGAGCAGTTCTTC.

The CDR3 DNA follows: TGTGCCTGGAAAGAGCCGGGACAGGGGACTGAAGCTTTCTTT. It is translated as CAWKEPGQGTEAFF. The gene calls are TRBV30 and TRBJ1-1; 10 positions match TRBD1. V dropped 4 bases and J dropped 5; count of bases not matched to a gene: 7. This CDR3 is 14 amino acids long. Germline-derived CDR1 and CDR2 are GTSNPN and SVGIG (reference sequence).

The rearrangement joins TRBV6-5 to TRBJ2-7, with 8 bases matching TRBD2. Trimming at V came to 3 bases and at J to 2 bases, leaving 3 bases not matched to a gene. Germline CDR1 and CDR2: MNHEY and SVGAGI. The CDR3 is made up of 14 amino acids. CDR3 sequence reads: CASSYGLATYEQYF. The CDR3 DNA sequence: TGTGCCAGCAGTTATGGACTAGCCACCTACGAGCAGTACTTC.

This chain joins TRBV6-5 and TRBJ2-7; 7 bases fit TRBD1. Unmatched junction bases numbered 7, after V lost 5 bases and J lost 3 bases. The CDR3 totals 14 residues. Germline assignment: CDR1 MNHEY and CDR2 SVGAGI. The CDR3 bases are TGTGCCAGCAGTCTTGACAGGGTCCTCTACGAGCAGTACTTC. This translates into CASSLDRVLYEQYF.

The genes are TRBV28 and TRBJ1-5, with a tentative D call TRBD1 (5 bases). Trimming cost V 8 bases and J 6 bases, with 17 bases left between them. The CDR3 is 14 amino acids. Per the germline V gene, CDR1 is MDHEN and CDR2 is SYDVKM. The CDR3 nucleotides are TGTGCCAGCGGCGAGGCAGGGCGAGGTCAGCCCCAGCATTTT. Amino acid sequence: CASGEAGRGQPQHF.

The chain uses TRBV4-1 and TRBJ1-4; D is undetermined. Per the germline V gene, CDR1 is MGHRA and CDR2 is YSYEKL. This CDR3 is built from 16 residues. V shed 0 bases and J shed 4 bases, with 12 bases lying between them. CDR3 DNA sequence: TGCGCCAGCAGCCAAGATCAATCGAAAGTTAATGAAAAACTGTTTTTT. Translated: CASSQDQSKVNEKLFF.

The chain has TRBV30 and TRBJ1-1; 9 bases agree with TRBD1. The germline gives CDR1 GTSNPN, CDR2 SVGIG (reference sequence). The CDR3 is 14 residues long. The V and J ends lost 5 bases and 0 bases, in that order; junction bases with no gene match: 4. Here the CDR3 reads CAWSNRGLNTEAFF. CDR3 coding DNA: TGTGCCTGGTCAAACAGGGGGCTGAACACTGAAGCTTTCTTT.

The V call is TRBV28, the J call TRBJ2-7; possibly TRBD2 for D (6 bases). Per germline, CDR1 MDHEN and CDR2 SYDVKM. V was trimmed by 6 bases and J by 0 bases, leaving 9 bases between them. The CDR3 totals 13 residues. The CDR3: CASRLGGSYEQYF. DNA of the CDR3: TGTGCCAGCAGGCTCGGGGGCTCCTACGAGCAGTACTTC.

This clone was seen only once. V usage is TRBV6-6 and J usage is TRBJ2-1, with a possible D match to TRBD2 (6 bases). V was pared by 5 bases and J by 10 bases, with 12 bases between. The CDR3 has 12 residues. The germline gives CDR1 MNHNY, CDR2 SVGAGI (reference sequence). The CDR3 DNA follows: TGTGCCAGCAGTGTGGTGGGAGGCGAGCAGTTCTTC. It translates to CASSVVGGEQFF.

The chain links TRBV10-3 to TRBJ2-7; either TRBD1 or TRBD2 may fit D (5 bases each). Germline-derived CDR1 and CDR2 are ENHRY and SYGVKD. Trimming shortened V by 2 bases and J by 2 bases, and 10 bases separated the two germline ends. The length of the CDR3 is 14 residues. The CDR3 reads CAISEGDAPYEQYF. The DNA for the CDR3 is TGTGCCATCAGTGAGGGGGACGCTCCCTACGAGCAGTACTTC.

V and J are TRBV28 and TRBJ2-2, with D uncertain. The V end was cut by 3 bases, the J end by 4 bases, with 9 bases between. The CDR3 runs 14 residues. CDR1 is MDHEN, CDR2 SYDVKM, per germline. The DNA of the CDR3 is TGTGCCAGCAGTTTCGGATCGTTCACCGGGGAGCTGTTTTTT. This encodes CASSFGSFTGELFF.

This clone has a single count. The chain uses TRBV5-6 and TRBJ1-3; D is unresolved. The V end was cut by 0 bases, the J end by 3 bases, with 7 bases between. Per germline, CDR1 SGHDT and CDR2 YYEEEE. CDR3 length: 14 residues. The CDR3 is CASSLGGGGNTIYF. The CDR3 DNA sequence: TGTGCCAGCAGCTTGGGGGGTGGTGGAAACACCATATATTTT.

The table lists this clone with a count of one. The chain carries TRBV29-1 and TRBJ2-7; D might be TRBD2 (6 bases). CDR3 size: 17 residues. The germline V gene has CDR1 SQVTM and CDR2 ANQGSEA. Trimming stripped 3 bases from V and 4 bases from J, with 25 bases between. In DNA, the CDR3 is TGCAGCGTTGAGACGCCCGGGACTGAATGGACCCGATACGAGCAGTACTTC. Protein product: CSVETPGTEWTRYEQYF.

The chain is built from TRBV19 and TRBJ2-4, with D possibly matching TRBD1 (6 bases). Germline CDR1 and CDR2: LNHDA and SQIVND (reference sequence). Trimming stripped 1 base from V and 0 bases from J, with 13 bases between. The CDR3 covers 17 residues. CDR3 sequence (DNA): TGTGCCAGTAGTATAGTAGGGACAAATCTAGCCAAAAACATTCAGTACTTC. Translation gives CASSIVGTNLAKNIQYF.

The J gene is TRBJ2-7, the V gene TRBV6-4, with D unresolved. The CDR3 is made up of 15 amino acids. Germline assignment: CDR1 MRHNA and CDR2 SNTAGT. With 0 bases removed from V and 0 bases from J, the gap between germline ends came to 9 bases. The chain's CDR3 is CASSDSRPHSYEQYF. DNA for the CDR3: TGTGCCAGCAGTGACTCCCGACCTCACTCCTACGAGCAGTACTTC.

The chain joins TRBV15 to TRBJ1-2; D gene uncertain. The V and J ends lost 0 bases and 6 bases respectively, with 11 bases between them. This CDR3 spans 14 amino acids. Germline CDR1 LNHNV, CDR2 YYDKDF (reference sequence). CDR3 sequence (DNA): TGTGCCACCAGCAGAGAAGACCCCCTCAATGGCTACACCTTC. Amino acids: CATSREDPLNGYTF.

This clone was seen only once. The chain uses TRBV5-8 and TRBJ2-1; TRBD1 is a possible D gene (6 bases). Germline CDR1 SGHTS, CDR2 YDEGEE. The CDR3 spans 15 residues. V shed 4 bases and J shed 8 bases, with 19 bases lying between them. In nucleotides, the CDR3 is TGTGCCAGCAGCGCCCGCTGGGGGCTTCGGGATGAGCAGTTCTTC. Its protein is CASSARWGLRDEQFF.

V and J are TRBV10-3 and TRBJ2-7, with 11 bases fitting TRBD1. The germline V gene encodes CDR1 ENHRY and CDR2 SYGVKD. The CDR3 runs to 15 residues. Losses at the gene ends were 0 bases for V and 7 bases for J; bases not matched to a gene: 5. CDR3 DNA: TGTGCCATCAGTGAGTCTCTGGACAGGGGGCGTGAGCAGTACTTC. Translated: CAISESLDRGREQYF.

In DNA form, the CDR3 reads TGTGCCAGCAGTTTATACGGGGGACCCCGCTCCTACGAGCAGTACTTC. Residues: CASSLYGGPRSYEQYF. The J gene is TRBJ2-7, the V gene TRBV28, with TRBD2 as a possible D gene (6 bases). Trimming took 1 base from V and 0 from J, leaving 13 bases between them. This CDR3 has 16 residues. Germline CDR1 reads MDHEN; CDR2 reads SYDVKM.

The chain uses TRBV2 and TRBJ2-3; D remains unclear. This CDR3 has 13 residues. The germline CDR1 and CDR2 sequences are SNHLY and FYNNEI. Deletions cut 4 bases from V and 2 bases from J, with 7 bases between. CDR3 DNA sequence: TGTGCCAGCAGTGCCCAGATCACAGATACGCAGTATTTT. Translation gives CASSAQITDTQYF.

This clone has more than one count but fewer than ten. V usage is TRBV6-2 or TRBV6-3 and J usage is TRBJ2-1; TRBD2 agrees at 10 bases. The CDR3 is made up of 14 amino acids. Per germline, CDR1 MNHEY and CDR2 SVGEGT. J was trimmed by 6 bases and V by 5 bases; bases with no gene match: 4. CDR3 bases: TGTGCCAGCAGTCCGGCTAGCGGGAGCAATGAGCAGTTCTTC. Its protein product is CASSPASGSNEQFF.

The rearrangement uses TRBV7-2 and TRBJ1-2; weak D call: TRBD1 (6 bases). This CDR3 spans 13 amino acids. Per the germline V gene, CDR1 is SGHTA and CDR2 is FQGNSA. V was trimmed by 5 bases and J by 7 bases, leaving 14 bases between them. This CDR3 is CASSLGGAPGYTF. The DNA for the CDR3 is TGTGCCAGCAGCCTCGGGGGGGCGCCTGGCTACACCTTC.